Following are 20 T cell receptor beta chains from one sample sequenced in a study of shared clonotypes between healthy human individuals. Assay: immunoSEQ multiplex PCR; the TCRdb copy retains only in-frame clones and omits some. The data contain under 1,100,000 clones, approximately 80% of them singletons. Sequencing was done on a sample of memory CD4+ T cells from PBMCs. Noted subset: CD45RA-negative fraction. Receptors originate from a young man in good health. Some clones in this sample may be carry-over from other donors' samples.

This clone has just a few counts. The chain has TRBV5-1 and TRBJ2-3, with TRBD2 matching over 13 bases. The CDR3 loop spans 16 amino acids. The germline V gene encodes CDR1 SGHRS and CDR2 YFSETQ. After removal of 5 bases from V and 5 bases from J, the junction contained 8 bases not matched to a gene. This CDR3 is CASSGTSGIYLDTQYF. For the CDR3, the DNA is TGCGCCAGCAGTGGGACTAGCGGGATATATTTAGATACGCAGTATTTT.

V and J are TRBV25-1 and TRBJ2-3, with a tentative D call TRBD2 (5 bases). V was cut by 2 bases and J by 5 bases, with 5 bases left in between. In germline, CDR1 is MGHDK, CDR2 SYGVNS. The CDR3 contains 12 residues. The CDR3 region is CASSEAGDTQYF. CDR3 in DNA: TGTGCCAGCAGTGAAGCGGGAGATACGCAGTATTTT.

This rearrangement joins TRBV6-4 to TRBJ2-7; D is perhaps TRBD1 or TRBD2 (5 bases each). From germline, CDR1 is MRHNA and CDR2 SNTAGT. CDR3 size: 15 residues. V lost 6 bases and J 0 bases, leaving 15 bases between the germline ends. CDR3 bases: TGTGCCAGCAGATTAATCAGGGAGAGCTCCTACGAGCAGTACTTC. Its translation is CASRLIRESSYEQYF.

This chain joins TRBV28 and TRBJ1-1; D may be TRBD1 (5 bases). Germline assignment: CDR1 MDHEN and CDR2 SYDVKM. The V end lost 4 bases, the J end lost 3 bases, and 15 bases lay between the germline ends. The length of the CDR3 is 15 residues. The chain's CDR3 is CASSSREKGDTEAFF. In DNA form, the CDR3 reads TGTGCCAGCAGTTCTCGGGAGAAAGGGGACACTGAAGCTTTCTTT.

The chain joins TRBV11-2 to TRBJ1-5, with D perhaps matching TRBD1 (5 bases). The V and J ends lost 0 bases and 5 bases respectively, with 8 bases between them. The CDR3 runs to 14 residues. Germline values: CDR1 SGHAT, CDR2 FQNNGV. This chain's CDR3 is CASSLEGAYQPQHF. CDR3 coding DNA: TGTGCCAGCAGCTTAGAAGGGGCTTATCAGCCCCAGCATTTT.

This chain links TRBV18 with TRBJ2-7, with 7 nucleotides matching TRBD2. Germline values: CDR1 KGHSH, CDR2 LQKENI. The J segment lost 2 bases and the V segment lost 3 bases, leaving 10 bases of the junction unmatched. The CDR3 runs 16 residues. The CDR3 DNA is TGTGCCAGCTCACCTAGGACTAGTCGAAGGACCTACGAGCAGTACTTC. Its protein is CASSPRTSRRTYEQYF. The complete variable domain, with remaining parts taken from reference TRBV18 and TRBJ2-7, reads NAGVMQNPRHLVRRRGQEARLRCSPMKGHSHVYWYRQLPEEGLKFMVYLQKENIIDESGMPKERFSAEFPKEGPSILRIQQVVRGDSAAYFCASSPRTSRRTYEQYFGPGTRLTVT.

This clone was found a few times. The rearrangement links TRBV7-8 to TRBJ1-2; 10 nucleotides agree with TRBD1. Germline values: CDR1 SGHVS, CDR2 FQNEAQ. After removal of 4 bases from V and 8 bases from J, the junction contained 7 bases not matched to a gene. The CDR3 loop spans 14 amino acids. The chain's CDR3 is CASSSPGQGSGYTF. CDR3 nucleotide sequence: TGTGCCAGCAGCTCTCCGGGACAGGGGAGCGGCTACACCTTC.

This clone has only a few counts. This chain joins TRBV19 and TRBJ2-7; no clear D. V dropped 0 bases and J dropped 3 bases, with 12 bases sitting between them. The CDR3 is made up of 15 amino acids. Per germline, CDR1 LNHDA and CDR2 SQIVND (reference sequence). CDR3 loop: CASSIEAVRVYEQYF. The CDR3 coding sequence is TGTGCCAGTAGTATAGAGGCGGTCAGAGTCTACGAGCAGTACTTC.

The chain recombines TRBV29-1 with TRBJ2-2; 9 bases are a match to TRBD1. The CDR3 extends over 13 amino acids. CDR1 is SQVTM and CDR2 is ANQGSEA in the germline V gene. V was clipped by 7 bases and J by 4 bases; unmatched bases: 4. The CDR3 nucleotides read TGCAGCGCGGGACAGGGTGTCACCGGGGAGCTGTTTTTT. Residues: CSAGQGVTGELFF.

In its sample, this clone was seen once. The genes are TRBV5-1 and TRBJ2-1; 12 bases map to TRBD2. CDR1 SGHRS and CDR2 YFSETQ come from the germline V gene. CDR3 size: 17 residues. The J segment lost 0 bases and the V segment lost 4 bases, leaving 5 bases of the junction unmatched. Written as DNA, the CDR3 is TGCGCCAGCAGCGGGGGACTAGCGGGCAGCTCCTACAATGAGCAGTTCTTC. Translated, it gives CASSGGLAGSSYNEQFF.

This clone showed up many times. J is TRBJ2-1 and V is TRBV7-3, with D hard to call. V gave up 1 base and J gave up 2 bases, with 12 bases separating them. CDR1 and CDR2 from the germline V gene are SGHTA and FQGTGA. This CDR3 is built from 16 residues. DNA for the CDR3: TGTGCCAGCAGCTTAAAACCGTGGGCACCCTACAATGAGCAGTTCTTC. Translation gives CASSLKPWAPYNEQFF.

To note about this clone: Distinct nucleotide sequences in the sample also encode this CDR3. The chain uses TRBV4-2 and TRBJ2-6; D gene unclear. The CDR3 consists of 16 residues. V was clipped by 1 base and J by 0 bases, with 7 bases between them. Germline CDR1 reads LGHNA; CDR2 reads YNFKEQ. Here the CDR3 reads CASSQGRTSGANVLTF. Written as DNA, the CDR3 is TGTGCCAGCAGCCAAGGCCGTACCTCTGGGGCCAACGTCCTGACTTTC.

This clone turned up a few times. Other DNA sequences in this sample translate to the same CDR3. The chain combines TRBV28 with TRBJ1-2; TRBD1 might be the D (5 bases). This CDR3 contains 14 residues. V was clipped by 4 bases and J by 5 bases, with 14 bases between them. Germline CDR1 and CDR2: MDHEN and SYDVKM. The DNA for the CDR3 is TGTGCCAGCAGTTCCGGGACGGACCTATATGGCTACACCTTC. Translated, it gives CASSSGTDLYGYTF.

This sequence joins TRBV7-9 and TRBJ2-1; D ambiguous. The ends were cut back, 1 base at V and 4 bases at J, with 8 bases in the middle. The CDR3 is made up of 14 amino acids. Germline CDR1 and CDR2: SEHNR and FQNEAQ (reference sequence). Written as DNA, the CDR3 is TGTGCCAGCAGCTTAGAAGGCGGATACAATGAGCAGTTCTTC. This sequence encodes CASSLEGGYNEQFF.

The V and J genes are TRBV11-2 and TRBJ2-2; 11 bases match TRBD2. With V trimmed by 4 bases and J by 2 bases, 9 bases remained unmatched. Germline lookup yields CDR1 SGHAT and CDR2 FQNNGV. This CDR3 spans 18 amino acids. Here the CDR3 DNA reads TGTGCCAGCAGCTCGCTAGGGGGGACTAGCGGAAACACCGGGGAGCTGTTTTTT. Translating gives CASSSLGGTSGNTGELFF.

The chain recombines TRBV5-8 with TRBJ1-2, with D unclear. The CDR3 extends over 13 amino acids. Trimming removed 1 base from V and 8 bases from J, with 12 bases in between. Germline V gene data show CDR1 as SGHTS and CDR2 as YDEGEE. The CDR3 region is CASSLLPAAGYTF. The CDR3 nucleotides are TGTGCCAGCAGCTTGTTACCCGCGGCGGGCTACACCTTC.

This chain uses TRBV7-2 with TRBJ1-1; 7 nucleotides match TRBD1. The V and J ends lost 7 bases and 5 bases, in that order; junction bases with no gene match: 16. The CDR3 spans 16 residues. Germline V gives CDR1 SGHTA, CDR2 FQGNSA. CDR3 protein: CASMKSPSRGETEAFF. In DNA form, the CDR3 reads TGTGCCAGCATGAAATCACCCTCCAGGGGGGAGACTGAAGCTTTCTTT.

V gene TRBV7-8 combines with J gene TRBJ2-5; a weak D match, TRBD2 (5 bases). Gene TRBJ2-7 matches the end of the DNA better, so the J call may be wrong. Germline loops: CDR1 SGHVS, CDR2 FQNEAQ. The CDR3 consists of 15 residues. CDR3 sequence reads: CASSLDSGYPSEQYF. The CDR3 nucleotides read TGTGCCAGCAGCTTAGACAGCGGATACCCCTCCGAGCAGTACTTC.

V and J are TRBV4-2 and TRBJ2-7; D remains unclear. CDR1 is LGHNA and CDR2 is YNFKEQ in the germline V gene. The CDR3 loop spans 14 amino acids. Trimming shortened V by 4 bases and J by 1 base, and 11 bases separated the two germline ends. Here the CDR3 DNA reads TGTGCCAGCAGCCTAAGCTTCGAGTCCTACGAGCAGTACTTC. Its protein is CASSLSFESYEQYF.

The chain is built from TRBV4-1 and TRBJ2-1; D is uncertain. Germline CDR1 reads MGHRA; CDR2 reads YSYEKL. This CDR3 is built from 15 residues. With 2 bases removed from V and 4 bases from J, the gap between germline ends came to 12 bases. CDR3 amino acids: CASSQPAALYNEQFF. CDR3 nucleotides: TGCGCCAGCAGCCAACCTGCGGCCTTATACAATGAGCAGTTCTTC.